This T cell receptor beta chain comes out of a study of monozygotic twins with inflammatory bowel disease. Findings and limits, study-wide: Variability may have been added to patient repertoires by differing immunosuppressive treatments. No difference in repertoire similarity was seen between concordant and discordant twins, possibly because power was limited.

For this clonotype: The antigen is unknown.

The CDR3 extends over 16 amino acids. Per germline, CDR1 SGHVS and CDR2 FNYEAQ. Each UMI, carrying a 6-nucleotide sample barcode, came from template switching. TCRdb reprocessed the 5' RACE reads and keeps a single row for each CDR3 protein, giving no DNA. The sample has 150,000 or so distinct CDR3 sequences. The receptor was derived from a human donor with ulcerative colitis or Crohn's disease, or a healthy co-twin of an affected twin (not recorded which). The chain carries TRBV7-6 and TRBJ2-7; TCRdb gives TRBD2 as the D gene, but with no DNA this cannot be confirmed. Sequenced sample: blood. CDR3 sequence reads: CASSLEGTSGRYEQYF.